This TCR beta chain was identified in a study of CD8+CD57+ T cells in acquired aplastic anemia. Study information: The study obtained an average of around 3.1 ug of DNA from sorted CD4+ and CD8+ cells. Study-level findings and limits: Patients and controls shared twenty-nine CD8+ CDR3 sequences. Between the patient and control groups, CD8+ Simpson's diversity did not differ significantly.

Profiling of TCR beta VDJ combinations and CDR3 sequences used genomic DNA as template. A single record per CDR3 protein comes from TCRdb applying MiXCR to the reads. The table shows approximately 180,000 distinct CDR3 sequences, with around half occurring only once. Germline-derived CDR1 and CDR2 are MNHEY and SVGEGT. Trimming removed 6 bases from V and 2 bases from J; junction bases left unmatched: 11. The CDR3 is 16 residues long. With regard to this clonotype: Its matching antigen is unknown.

Flow cytometry had shown expanded CD8+CD57+ cells in the patients chosen for sequencing. Each patient carried a diagnosis of severe acquired aplastic anemia. The origin of this receptor is a human donor with aplastic anemia. Sequencing was done on a sample of sorted CD4+, CD8+, or CD8+CD57+ T cells (not recorded which) from PBMCs. The chain employs TRBV6-2 or TRBV6-3 and TRBJ2-3, with 7 bases fitting TRBD1. CDR3 coding DNA: TGTGCCAGCAGAAAGAGACAGGGTTTTGTCACAGATACGCAGTATTTT. This codes for CASRKRQGFVTDTQYF.